Following are 11 T cell receptor beta chains from one sample sequenced in a study of blood T cells in healthy people across ages. Using a J-beta primer mix together with a sample-barcoded 5' primer, a second PCR was run for roughly 6 to 12 cycles. TCRdb redid the calling of the 5' RACE reads with MiXCR, one entry per CDR3 protein. This sample has about 1.6 million distinct CDR3 sequences; about 31% occur once, and the top ten carry approximately 10%. The specimen was blood. The receptors derive from a woman in her twenties or thirties in good health.

This clonotype was recorded a few times. The chain is built from TRBV7-9 and TRBJ1-1; D is undetermined. The CDR3 has 13 amino acids. Per the germline V gene, CDR1 is SEHNR and CDR2 is FQNEAQ (reference sequence). V lost 1 base and J 7 bases, leaving 10 bases between the germline ends. Here the CDR3 DNA reads TGTGCCAGCAGCTTAGGTGTAGGGATTGAAGCTTTCTTT. This sequence encodes CASSLGVGIEAFF.

The genes are TRBV11-2 and TRBJ2-1; no clear D gene. The V gene lost 0 bases and the J gene lost 9 bases, with 9 bases spanning the gap. The CDR3 covers 13 residues. The germline gives CDR1 SGHAT, CDR2 FQNNGV. The CDR3 loop is CASSLDGFFEQFF. CDR3 bases: TGTGCCAGCAGCTTAGATGGGTTCTTTGAGCAGTTCTTC.

This clonotype has ten or more counts. The rearrangement links TRBV4-2 to TRBJ2-1; 9 positions match TRBD2. CDR1 and CDR2 (germline): LGHNA, YNFKEQ. The V gene end was trimmed by 0 bases and the J gene end by 8 bases; junction bases not matched to a gene: 8. The CDR3 totals 16 residues. The CDR3 DNA is TGTGCCAGCAGCCAAGATGAGGGCGGGGGGGCGGATGAGCAGTTCTTC. Translation: CASSQDEGGGADEQFF.

This chain uses TRBV6-1 with TRBJ2-1; D gene unclear. The CDR3 has 12 residues. Germline CDR1 and CDR2: MNHNS and SASEGT. V was clipped by 4 bases and J by 12 bases, with 13 bases between them. Written as DNA, the CDR3 is TGTGCCAGCAGTGTAGGCTCCGTTCGGCAGTTCTTC. Its translation is CASSVGSVRQFF.

The rearrangement uses TRBV6-1 and TRBJ1-6; D not resolved. Germline V CDR1 and CDR2: MNHNS, SASEGT. The CDR3 totals 12 residues. The germline V and J ends were trimmed by 0 bases and 10 bases, with 4 bases remaining between them. CDR3 DNA sequence: TGTGCCAGCAGTGAAGCATCATCACCCCTCCACTTT. Amino acid sequence: CASSEASSPLHF.

In its sample, this clonotype was seen a few times. The V call is TRBV4-1, the J call TRBJ1-6; 7 nucleotides line up with TRBD1. The V and J ends lost 2 bases and 5 bases, in that order; junction bases with no gene match: 0. Germline loops: CDR1 MGHRA, CDR2 YSYEKL. This CDR3 is 14 amino acids long. This chain's CDR3 is CASSQTGDNSPLHF. The CDR3 DNA follows: TGCGCCAGCAGCCAAACAGGGGATAATTCACCCCTCCACTTT.

V and J are TRBV7-3 and TRBJ2-3, with 13 bases matching TRBD2. The J segment lost 0 bases and the V segment lost 4 bases, leaving 7 bases of the junction unmatched. The germline V gene encodes CDR1 SGHTA and CDR2 FQGTGA. This CDR3 is 18 amino acids long. Written as DNA, the CDR3 is TGTGCCAGCAGCTCTGGACTAGCGGGAGCCTATAGCACAGATACGCAGTATTTT. This encodes CASSSGLAGAYSTDTQYF.

This clonotype has a handful of counts. This chain uses TRBV7-8 with TRBJ2-1, with 13 bases lining up with TRBD2. The CDR3 is 17 amino acids. From germline, CDR1 is SGHVS and CDR2 FQNEAQ. Trimming removed 6 bases from V and 4 bases from J; junction bases left unmatched: 9. The CDR3 is CASRHNPLAGGYNEQFF. The CDR3, as DNA: TGTGCCAGCAGACACAACCCACTAGCGGGGGGGTACAATGAGCAGTTCTTC. The whole variable domain, remainder taken from reference TRBV7-8 and TRBJ2-1, is GAGVSQSPRYKVAKRGQDVALRCDPISGHVSLFWYQQALGQGPEFLTYFQNEAQLDKSGLPSDRFFAERPEGSVSTLKIQRTQQEDSAVYLCASRHNPLAGGYNEQFFGPGTRLTVL.

The J gene is TRBJ2-3, the V gene TRBV9; D is ambiguous. This CDR3 has 15 amino acids. The ends were cut back, 4 bases at V and 6 bases at J, with 18 bases in the middle. The germline gives CDR1 SGDLS, CDR2 YYNGEE. The CDR3 coding sequence is TGTGCCAGCAGCCCCCGTGGGCTCGGCTGGGATACGCAGTATTTT. Its translation is CASSPRGLGWDTQYF.

V gene TRBV7-9 combines with J gene TRBJ2-2, with 9 bases fitting TRBD1. CDR1 SEHNR and CDR2 FQNEAQ come from the germline V gene (reference sequence). The CDR3 runs to 15 residues. The V segment lost 4 bases and the J segment 6 bases; nucleotides outside the gene matches: 6. CDR3 sequence (DNA): TGTGCCAGCAGCTCCGGGACAGGGCTCCCCGGGGAGCTGTTTTTT. Translating gives CASSSGTGLPGELFF.

The genes are TRBV27 and TRBJ1-1; D remains ambiguous. Looked up from germline, CDR1 is MNHEY and CDR2 is SMNVEV (reference sequence). The CDR3 is 13 residues long. V dropped 0 bases and J dropped 11 bases, with 13 bases sitting between them. CDR3 sequence (DNA): TGTGCCAGCAGTTTATCGGGCCTCGAGAGTGCTTTCTTT. Amino acids: CASSLSGLESAFF.